This TCR beta chain was sequenced for a study of blood T cell repertoires in COVID-19. On the study more broadly: Samples came from the United States, Italy and Spain, spanning acute and convalescent COVID-19. T cells, B-cell-depleted T cells, or PBMCs supplied cDNA or gDNA.

Original processing notes: Reference gene primer amplification in the assay estimated nucleated cell counts. Measured with immunoSEQ multiplex PCR; TCRdb has only the in-frame clones, and not every one. V, J and clone size are those of that table, while D and trimming were read from the DNA. Among fewer than 200,000 clones listed, approximately 85% were seen once. The CDR3 contains 15 residues. Germline trimming cut 4 bases from V and 4 bases from J; bases unmatched to any gene: 10. CDR1 is SGHNT, CDR2 YYREEE, per germline (reference sequence). The rearrangement uses TRBV5-4 and TRBJ1-2; the match to TRBD1 covers 7 bases. Sequencing was done on a sample of peripheral blood. The TCR comes from a woman aged 55 to 70 with acute or convalescent COVID-19. The CDR3 protein is CASSQGQEDRYGYTF. The CDR3 nucleotides read TGTGCCAGCAGCCAAGGACAGGAGGATCGCTATGGCTACACCTTC.